This TCR beta chain was documented in a study of vaccination and CD4 T cells after COVID-19. CD4+ T cells that had been cultured provided DNA sequenced with the Oncomine TCR Beta short-read assay. One entry per CDR3 protein, called by TCRdb with MiXCR from the PCR reads. The top ten hold over 25% of the sample, which has approximately 6,600 distinct CDR3 sequences, around 22% seen once. The sample holds a few counts of this clonotype. Its antigen is undetermined. V shed 5 bases, J shed 0 bases, and the junction held 6 bases outside the gene matches. The CDR3 length is 15 residues. Germline loops: CDR1 MNHNS, CDR2 SASEGT. Treatment defined: approximately nine-day PBMC culture with coronavirus spike peptide pools or control peptides (ViraFEST assay).

The sequenced sample was CD4+ T cells from blood, cultured in vitro, obtained after SARS-CoV-2 vaccination. This receptor was identified in a human donor who had recovered from COVID-19. The chain links TRBV6-1 to TRBJ1-2; 7 bases are a match to TRBD1. The CDR3: CASSQGQQTNYGYTF. The DNA of the CDR3 is TGTGCCAGCAGTCAGGGACAGCAAACTAACTATGGCTACACCTTC.